What follows describes a single T cell receptor beta chain. These data are taken from a study of blood T cell repertoires in COVID-19. V lost 3 bases to trimming and J lost 2 bases, with 10 bases between them. The CDR3 extends over 14 amino acids. The germline V gene encodes CDR1 LNHDA and CDR2 SQIVND (reference sequence). Original data processing: Amplification of reference gene primers provided the estimated nucleated cell counts. The repertoire was sequenced with immunoSEQ multiplex PCR; TCRdb's copy has only in-frame clones and lacks some. V and J calls and clone size are copied from that table; D and trimming were computed from the DNA. The sample records 60,000 to 70,000 clones, 75% to 90% being singletons.

Input material: peripheral blood. The V and J genes are TRBV19 and TRBJ2-5, with a possible D match to TRBD1 (6 bases). The receptor's source is a man between 40 and 49 years old with COVID-19, enrolled during active disease. DNA for the CDR3: TGTGCCAGTAGTATCAGGGGACAACAAGAGACCCAGTACTTC. It is translated as CASSIRGQQETQYF.